The 10 T cell receptor beta chains in this list originate from one sample, sequenced in a study of OX40 agonist ivuxolimab in advanced cancers. The protocol was immunoSEQ multiplex PCR, while the TCRdb copy is restricted to in-frame clones and leaves out a portion. The repertoire holds just over 45,000 clones, just under 95% seen once, with roughly 11% in the top ten. The sample was CD4+ or CD8+ T cells sorted from blood, taken in a trial of the OX40 agonist ivuxolimab. These receptors came from an adult with an advanced solid tumor such as melanoma, head and neck, liver or kidney cancer.

The CDR3 region has the DNA TGTGCCACTATCGCCACTAGGGAGTATGCCTACGAGCAGTACTTC. Residues: CATIATREYAYEQYF. The V call is TRBV19, the J call TRBJ2-7; TRBD2 might be the D (5 bases). In germline, CDR1 is LNHDA, CDR2 SQIVND (reference sequence). This CDR3 spans 15 amino acids. With 10 bases removed from V and 2 bases from J, the gap between germline ends came to 21 bases.

The rearrangement uses TRBV1 and TRBJ2-3; the D segment call TRBD2 is taken from the table without a DNA check. TRBV1 is an annotated pseudogene. The length of the CDR3 is 16 residues. CDR3 DNA: TGCACCAGCAGCCATCCCCTGGCCCGGGACACAGATACGCAGTATTTT. It codes for CTSSHPLARDTDTQYF.

This sequence joins TRBV4-3 and TRBJ2-7; 8 bases match TRBD1. Unmatched junction bases numbered 6, after V lost 3 bases and J lost 2 bases. Germline CDR1 LGHNA, CDR2 YSLEER. The CDR3 spans 15 residues. CDR3 sequence reads: CASSQSQGAPYEQYF. CDR3 DNA: TGCGCCAGCAGCCAGAGCCAGGGGGCTCCCTACGAGCAGTACTTC.

This sequence joins TRBV4-1 and TRBJ1-2; D unresolved. Germline loops: CDR1 MGHRA, CDR2 YSYEKL. V was pared by 1 base and J by 4 bases, with 13 bases between. The CDR3 covers 15 residues. DNA of the CDR3: TGCGCCAGCAGCCAAGGGCCGGCCGGGGTCTATGGCTACACCTTC. Translation: CASSQGPAGVYGYTF.

The rearrangement uses TRBV19 and TRBJ2-7; tentative D call: TRBD2 (5 bases). Looked up from germline, CDR1 is LNHDA and CDR2 is SQIVND (reference sequence). This CDR3 spans 14 amino acids. V gave up 1 base and J gave up 3 bases, with 10 bases separating them. The CDR3 loop reads CASSIAERDYEQYF. CDR3 sequence (DNA): TGTGCCAGTAGTATAGCGGAACGGGACTACGAGCAGTACTTC.

The chain combines TRBV9 with TRBJ2-5; perhaps TRBD2 as D (5 bases). The germline V gene encodes CDR1 SGDLS and CDR2 YYNGEE. V shed 4 bases and J shed 2 bases, with 12 bases lying between them. The CDR3 covers 14 residues. In DNA form, the CDR3 reads TGTGCCAGCAGCATACTAGGGCAACAAGAGACCCAGTACTTC. Protein: CASSILGQQETQYF.

The chain has TRBV4-2 and TRBJ1-4; tentative D call: TRBD1 (6 bases). This CDR3 spans 16 amino acids. Trimming removed 0 bases from V and 5 bases from J, with 13 bases in between. The germline CDR1 and CDR2 sequences are LGHNA and YNFKEQ. The CDR3 region is CASSQEKQGRNEKLFF. The CDR3 coding sequence is TGTGCCAGCAGCCAAGAGAAACAGGGTAGGAATGAAAAACTGTTTTTT.

This chain links TRBV19 with TRBJ2-2; 8 nucleotides line up with TRBD2. J gave up 8 bases and V 5 bases, and 10 bases lay outside the gene matches. This CDR3 is 15 amino acids long. Germline assignment: CDR1 LNHDA and CDR2 SQIVND (reference sequence). The CDR3 loop is CASSPQLADGGELFF. The CDR3 DNA reads as TGTGCCAGTAGTCCCCAACTAGCGGATGGGGGGGAGCTGTTTTTT. The whole variable domain, filled in from reference TRBV19 and TRBJ2-2, reads DGGITQSPKYLFRKEGQNVTLSCEQNLNHDAMYWYRQDPGQGLRLIYYSQIVNDFQKGDIAEGYSVSREKKESFPLTVTSAQKNPTAFYLCASSPQLADGGELFFGEGSRLTVL.

The genes are TRBV28 and TRBJ2-7; possibly TRBD1 for D (6 bases). This CDR3 has 14 residues. CDR1 is MDHEN, CDR2 SYDVKM, per germline. Trimming pared 6 bases from V and 0 bases from J, leaving 12 bases between. CDR3 protein: CASSLQGLSYEQYF. CDR3 bases: TGTGCCAGCAGCTTACAGGGTCTCTCCTACGAGCAGTACTTC. The full variable domain, in which reference TRBV28 and TRBJ2-7 provide the parts outside the CDR3, is DVKVTQSSRYLVKRTGEKVFLECVQDMDHENMFWYRQDPGLGLRLIYFSYDVKMKEKGDIPEGYSVSREKKERFSLILESASTNQTSMYLCASSLQGLSYEQYFGPGTRLTVT.

This chain connects TRBV7-9 to TRBJ2-7; D is unresolved. CDR1 is SEHNR and CDR2 is FQNEAQ in the germline V gene (reference sequence). The CDR3 is 13 amino acids. V was clipped by 5 bases and J by 4 bases, with 12 bases between them. The CDR3 bases are TGTGCCAGCAGCCCCCGAACATCATACGAGCAGTACTTC. It is translated as CASSPRTSYEQYF.